This TCR beta chain is drawn from a study of blood T cell repertoires in COVID-19. For the study at large: COVID-19 samples from acute and convalescent phases originated in the United States, Italy and Spain.

All enrollees were roughly 18 to 89 years old and from 20 to 25 US areas. In assigning cohorts, the study relied on participant-reported clinical history. Either two negative PCRs, clearance, or symptom resolution qualified Cohort 3 donors as recovered. CDR1 and CDR2 (germline): SGHTA, FQGNSA. Between the trimmed V and J ends, which lost 0 bases and 1 base, there was a span of 7 bases. CDR3 length equals 15 residues. The table came from immunoSEQ multiplex PCR; TCRdb's copy has only in-frame clones and leaves some out. Among about 350,000 clones listed, roughly 87% were seen once. The rearrangement uses TRBV7-2 and TRBJ1-5; D is unresolved. The sample was PBMCs or T cells enriched from blood (not recorded which). The clonotype was recovered from a woman younger than 45 who had recovered from COVID-19. CDR3 residues: CASSLAMASNQPQHF. DNA for the CDR3: TGTGCCAGCAGCTTAGCGATGGCCAGCAATCAGCCCCAGCATTTT.